This T cell receptor (beta chain) was retrieved from a study of cytomegalovirus exposure and HLA in healthy donors. The PCR contained 60 Vbeta and 13 Jbeta primers. TCRdb's copy holds only in-frame clones and misses some; the assay was immunoSEQ multiplex PCR. The sample has 200,000 or so clones, about 72% seen once. Losses at the gene ends were 6 bases for V and 4 bases for J; bases not matched to a gene: 10. This CDR3 has 15 residues. CDR1 is MNHEY and CDR2 is SMNVEV in the germline V gene (reference sequence). Sequencing input: PBMCs. This receptor was obtained from a male donor in good health and CMV-seronegative. The genes are TRBV27 and TRBJ2-7; 9 bases align to TRBD2. The CDR3 DNA sequence: TGTGCCAGCAGCCAAGAGGTAGCGGGAGCATACGAGCAGTACTTC. Translating it yields CASSQEVAGAYEQYF.